Presented here are 24 T cell receptor beta chains from one specimen sequenced in a study of T cell repertoires in cytomegalovirus infection. TCRdb re-called the reads through MiXCR, storing one row per CDR3 protein. This table holds approximately 770,000 distinct CDR3 sequences, 25% to 30% found once. For these TCRs, the target antigens are not known. This specimen consisted of cultured CD8+ T cells from PBMCs, obtained from culture after CMV antigen stimulation. The receptors here all came from a human donor in good health (CMV status not recorded). Some clones in this sample may be carry-over from other donors' samples.

In DNA, the CDR3 is TGTGCCAGCAGCTTAGGGACAGGGGCAGTATCGCCCGGGGAGCTGTTTTTT. Its translation is CASSLGTGAVSPGELFF. The V call is TRBV7-2, the J call TRBJ2-2; TRBD1 matches 9 bases. Germline V gene lookup returns CDR1 SGHTA and CDR2 FQGNSA. CDR3 size: 17 residues. With 1 base clipped from V and 6 bases from J, the junction kept 9 bases outside the gene matches.

This clonotype was seen repeatedly, ten times or more. J is TRBJ2-7 and V is TRBV5-5; D remains unclear. This CDR3 contains 14 residues. Trimming left V 2 bases short and J 0 bases short, with 9 bases between. Germline V gene sequence: CDR1 SGHKS, CDR2 YYEKEE (reference sequence). The CDR3 bases are TGTGCCAGCAGCTTAGCGCCGAGCTCCTACGAGCAGTACTTC. It codes for CASSLAPSSYEQYF.

Note on this clonotype: Since a much larger clone is just one base distant, this may be a read error. The chain uses TRBV4-1 and TRBJ2-1, with 11 nucleotides matching TRBD2. Germline CDR1 MGHRA, CDR2 YSYEKL. The V gene end was trimmed by 0 bases and the J gene end by 5 bases; junction bases not matched to a gene: 3. This CDR3 spans 16 amino acids. CDR3 region: CASSQDLAGGNNEQFF. The DNA for the CDR3 is TGCGCCAGCAGCCAAGATCTAGCGGGGGGCAACAATGAGCAGTTCTTC.

The chain couples TRBV20-1 to TRBJ2-7; 7 bases match TRBD1. The CDR3 consists of 13 residues. V shed 5 bases, J shed 1 base, and the junction held 5 bases outside the gene matches. Germline loops: CDR1 DFQATT, CDR2 SNEGSKA (reference sequence). The CDR3 DNA reads as TGCAGTGCTGAGTGGGACAGATCCTACGAGCAGTACGTC. Translating it yields CSAEWDRSYEQYV.

The chain recombines TRBV7-9 with TRBJ1-2, with 9 bases matching TRBD1. Losses at the gene ends were 5 bases for V and 6 bases for J; bases not matched to a gene: 10. Germline V gene sequence: CDR1 SEHNR, CDR2 FQNEAQ (reference sequence). The CDR3 has 15 amino acids. The CDR3 is CASSPDDRGKHGYTF. DNA of the CDR3: TGTGCCAGCAGCCCGGACGACAGGGGGAAGCATGGCTACACCTTC.

This clonotype was seen ten or more times. CDR3: CASCSEVNQPQHF. CDR3 coding DNA: TGTGCCAGCTGCTCTGAGGTCAATCAGCCCCAGCATTTT. J is TRBJ1-5 and V is TRBV7-2; D ambiguous. CDR3 length: 13 amino acids. The germline gives CDR1 SGHTA, CDR2 FQGNSA. The ends were cut back, 8 bases at V and 3 bases at J, with 11 bases in the middle. The whole variable domain, remainder taken from reference TRBV7-2 and TRBJ1-5, is GAGVSQSPSNKVTEKGKDVELRCDPISGHTALYWYRQSLGQGLEFLIYFQGNSAPDKSGLPSDRFSAERTGGSVSTLTIQRTQQEDSAVYLCASCSEVNQPQHFGDGTRLSIL.

The chain uses TRBV27 and TRBJ1-5, with no clear D. CDR1 and CDR2 from the germline V gene are MNHEY and SMNVEV (reference sequence). Trimming removed 0 bases at V and 0 bases at J, with 6 bases between. The CDR3 is 15 residues long. The CDR3 DNA follows: TGTGCCAGCAGTTTATCGCTGTATAGCAATCAGCCCCAGCATTTT. Amino acids: CASSLSLYSNQPQHF.

This clonotype has just a few counts. The CDR3 loop is CAIMSSGLIDTQYF. As DNA, the CDR3 is TGTGCCATCATGTCTAGCGGGTTGATAGATACGCAGTATTTT. This chain joins TRBV10-3 and TRBJ2-3; TRBD2 agrees at 8 bases. Germline assignment: CDR1 ENHRY and CDR2 SYGVKD. J was trimmed by 5 bases and V by 7 bases; bases with no gene match: 8. CDR3 length equals 14 residues.

The chain couples TRBV10-1 to TRBJ2-3; TRBD2 agrees at 13 bases. This CDR3 region has 15 residues. The germline gives CDR1 WNHNN, CDR2 SYGVQD (reference sequence). V shed 8 bases and J 1 base; nucleotides not matched to a gene: 3. The CDR3 is CASQGLAGRTDTQYF. CDR3 DNA: TGCGCCAGCCAGGGACTAGCGGGGCGCACAGATACGCAGTATTTT.

This clonotype was seen repeatedly, ten times or more. One end of the junction varies from germline; a read error may be responsible. The chain is built from TRBV7-2 and TRBJ2-5, with D possibly being TRBD1 (5 bases). The CDR3 has 16 residues. CDR1 SGHTA and CDR2 FQGNSA come from the germline V gene. CDR3 in amino acids: CASTLGATTGRETQYF. In DNA, the CDR3 is TGTGCCAGCACCTTAGGTGCCACAACAGGCAGAGAGACCCAGTACTTC.

This clonotype occurred a few times. The chain joins TRBV27 to TRBJ1-2, with D unclear. This CDR3 contains 16 residues. Between the trimmed V and J ends, which lost 2 bases and 8 bases, there was a span of 21 bases. Germline V gives CDR1 MNHEY, CDR2 SMNVEV (reference sequence). The CDR3 loop reads CASSLTAGPPTPGYTF. CDR3 coding DNA: TGTGCCAGCAGTTTAACTGCCGGGCCCCCCACCCCCGGCTACACCTTC.

This rearrangement joins TRBV12-3 or TRBV12-4 to TRBJ1-4, with 9 nucleotides matching TRBD1. This CDR3 region has 16 residues. V gave up 4 bases and J gave up 6 bases; unmatched junction bases: 9. The CDR3 spells CASSSRDRVQDEKLFF. The CDR3, as DNA: TGTGCCAGCAGTTCTCGGGACAGGGTCCAGGATGAAAAACTGTTTTTT.

This rearrangement joins TRBV6-1 to TRBJ1-2, with D unresolved. The length of the CDR3 is 15 residues. Germline assignment: CDR1 MNHNS and CDR2 SASEGT. V was shortened by 7 bases and J by 2 bases, with 17 bases between the two germline ends. Here the CDR3 reads CASTFSGDYNYGYTF. For the CDR3, the DNA is TGTGCCAGCACTTTTTCCGGGGATTACAACTATGGCTACACCTTC.

The chain joins TRBV20-1 to TRBJ2-5, with 12 bases fitting TRBD2. Looked up from germline, CDR1 is DFQATT and CDR2 is SNEGSKA (reference sequence). The CDR3 is made up of 16 amino acids. V lost 2 bases and J lost 1; bases outside the gene matches: 5. The DNA for the CDR3 is TGCAGTGCTAGACTAGCGGGGGGGAATCTCCAAGAGACCCAGTACTTC. Protein: CSARLAGGNLQETQYF.

This clonotype was observed many times. The chain joins TRBV7-2 to TRBJ2-5; 13 positions match TRBD2. Germline CDR1 SGHTA, CDR2 FQGNSA. The CDR3 runs to 20 residues. V was pared by 5 bases and J by 2 bases, with 17 bases of the junction left unmatched. CDR3 in amino acids: CASSPQKLAGGSSWQETQYF. CDR3 bases: TGTGCCAGCAGCCCCCAAAAACTAGCGGGGGGGTCCTCGTGGCAAGAGACCCAGTACTTC.

J is TRBJ1-4 and V is TRBV6-6; 7 bases map to TRBD1. This CDR3 is 17 amino acids long. The ends lost 4 bases at V and 8 bases at J; junction bases unmatched: 16. The germline V gene has CDR1 MNHNY and CDR2 SVGAGI (reference sequence). DNA of the CDR3: TGTGCCAGCAGTTCTGACAGGGTAGGGGAGACGGGCGAAAAACTGTTTTTT. Protein product: CASSSDRVGETGEKLFF.

This clonotype was detected only a few times. V and J are TRBV7-6 and TRBJ1-2; D not resolved. V gave up 5 bases and J gave up 5 bases, with 15 bases separating them. The CDR3 runs to 14 residues. Germline V gene lookup returns CDR1 SGHVS and CDR2 FNYEAQ. The CDR3 spells CASSPIGDLYGYTF. For the CDR3, the DNA is TGTGCCAGCAGCCCCATCGGAGACCTGTATGGCTACACCTTC.

This clonotype has a handful of counts. The chain has TRBV5-5 and TRBJ2-1; D might be TRBD1 (5 bases). Germline CDR1 SGHKS, CDR2 YYEKEE (reference sequence). The CDR3 runs 12 residues. The V gene lost 3 bases and the J gene lost 9 bases, with 10 bases spanning the gap. The CDR3 is CASSSSGIEQFF. The CDR3, as DNA: TGTGCCAGCAGCTCCTCAGGGATTGAGCAGTTCTTC.

Only a few counts were recorded for this clonotype. The genes are TRBV7-9 and TRBJ2-1; tentatively, D is TRBD1 (7 bases). Germline loops: CDR1 SEHNR, CDR2 FQNEAQ (reference sequence). V lost 7 bases, J lost 5 bases, and 21 bases lay in between. The CDR3 runs to 16 residues. CDR3 coding DNA: TGTGCCAGCATTCTAGGGGGCGGGAAGACCCACAATGAGCAGTTCTTC. The encoded protein is CASILGGGKTHNEQFF.

V and J are TRBV5-1 and TRBJ1-2; no definite D call. Germline values: CDR1 SGHRS, CDR2 YFSETQ. The CDR3 contains 13 residues. Deletions cut 0 bases from V and 8 bases from J, with 11 bases between. As DNA, the CDR3 is TGCGCCAGCAGCTTGGGTGGACCTGAGGGCTACACCTTC. Its protein is CASSLGGPEGYTF.

The genes are TRBV10-3 and TRBJ1-1; D is undetermined. V lost 3 bases and J lost 1, with 9 bases in between. The CDR3 is 14 amino acids. The germline V gene has CDR1 ENHRY and CDR2 SYGVKD. The CDR3 region is CAISDRGRNTEAFF. CDR3 bases: TGTGCCATCAGTGATCGAGGAAGGAACACTGAAGCTTTCTTT.

Only a few counts were recorded for this clonotype. The gene calls are TRBV4-2 and TRBJ2-5; D unclear. The length of the CDR3 is 14 residues. The germline V gene has CDR1 LGHNA and CDR2 YNFKEQ. V was clipped by 0 bases and J by 1 base, with 6 bases between them. CDR3: CASSQDATQETQYF. In DNA, the CDR3 is TGTGCCAGCAGCCAAGATGCCACCCAAGAGACCCAGTACTTC.

This clonotype occurred a few times. The chain links TRBV12-3 or TRBV12-4 to TRBJ1-2, with D perhaps TRBD1 (5 bases). The V end was cut by 7 bases, the J end by 7 bases, with 13 bases between. This CDR3 region has 12 residues. CDR3 coding DNA: TGTGCCAGCACCAACTGGGGGACTGGCTACACCTTC. This gives the protein CASTNWGTGYTF.

This chain connects TRBV7-6 to TRBJ2-1; 13 bases line up with TRBD2. V gave up 4 bases and J gave up 10 bases; unmatched junction bases: 10. CDR1 and CDR2 from the germline V gene are SGHVS and FNYEAQ. The CDR3 loop spans 16 amino acids. The CDR3 DNA is TGTGCCAGCAGCTCCCCAACTAGCGGGGGGGCAAGGGAGCAGTTCTTC. It encodes CASSSPTSGGAREQFF.